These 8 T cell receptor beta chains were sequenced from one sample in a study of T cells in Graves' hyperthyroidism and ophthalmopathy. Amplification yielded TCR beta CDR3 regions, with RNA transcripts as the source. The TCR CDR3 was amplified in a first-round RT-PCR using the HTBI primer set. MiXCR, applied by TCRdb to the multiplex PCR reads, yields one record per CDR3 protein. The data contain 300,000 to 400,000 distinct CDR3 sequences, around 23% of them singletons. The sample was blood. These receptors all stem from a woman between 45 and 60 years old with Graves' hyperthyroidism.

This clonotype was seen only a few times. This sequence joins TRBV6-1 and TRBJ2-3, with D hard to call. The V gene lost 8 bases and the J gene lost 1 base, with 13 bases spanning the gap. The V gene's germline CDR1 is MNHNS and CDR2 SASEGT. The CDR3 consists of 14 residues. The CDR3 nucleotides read TGTGCCAGCCGTCTGGTACAAGGCACAGATACGCAGTATTTT. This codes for CASRLVQGTDTQYF.

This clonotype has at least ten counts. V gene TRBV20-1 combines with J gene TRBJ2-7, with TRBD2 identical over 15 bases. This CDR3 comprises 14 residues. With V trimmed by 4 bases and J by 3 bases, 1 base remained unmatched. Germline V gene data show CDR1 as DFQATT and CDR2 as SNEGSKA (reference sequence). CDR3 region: CSAMGLAGGYEQYF. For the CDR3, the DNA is TGCAGTGCTATGGGACTAGCGGGAGGCTACGAGCAGTACTTC.

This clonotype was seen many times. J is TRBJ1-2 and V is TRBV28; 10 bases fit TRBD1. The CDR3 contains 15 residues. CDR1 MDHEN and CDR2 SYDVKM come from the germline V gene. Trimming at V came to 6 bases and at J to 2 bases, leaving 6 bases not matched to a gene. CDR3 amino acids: CASSGPGQGNYGYTF. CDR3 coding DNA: TGTGCCAGCAGCGGACCGGGACAGGGGAACTATGGCTACACCTTC.

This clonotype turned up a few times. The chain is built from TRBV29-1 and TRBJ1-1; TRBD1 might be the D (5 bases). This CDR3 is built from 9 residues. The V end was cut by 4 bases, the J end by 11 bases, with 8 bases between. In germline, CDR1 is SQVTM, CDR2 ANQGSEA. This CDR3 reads CSVAGTAFF. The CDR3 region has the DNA TGCAGCGTTGCAGGGACCGCTTTCTTT.

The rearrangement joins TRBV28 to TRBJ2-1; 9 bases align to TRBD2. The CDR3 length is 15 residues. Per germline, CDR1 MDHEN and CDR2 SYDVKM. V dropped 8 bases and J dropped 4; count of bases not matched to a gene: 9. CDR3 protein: CASRAGGELYNEQFF. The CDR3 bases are TGTGCCAGCCGGGCGGGAGGGGAACTGTACAATGAGCAGTTCTTC.

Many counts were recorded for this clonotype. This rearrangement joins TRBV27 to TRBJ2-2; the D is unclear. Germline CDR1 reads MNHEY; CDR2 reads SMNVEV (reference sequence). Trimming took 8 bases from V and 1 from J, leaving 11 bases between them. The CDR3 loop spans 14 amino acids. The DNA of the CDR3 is TGTGCCAGCCAAATGACCATGAACACCGGGGAGCTGTTTTTT. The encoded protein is CASQMTMNTGELFF.

CDR3 bases: TGTGCCAGCAGCCAAGAAGGACTAGCGGGAATGAGCACAGATACGCAGTATTTT. This codes for CASSQEGLAGMSTDTQYF. The V call is TRBV3-1, the J call TRBJ2-3; 12 nucleotides line up with TRBD2. This CDR3 is 18 amino acids long. Germline loops: CDR1 LGHDT, CDR2 YNNKEL (reference sequence). Unmatched junction bases numbered 4, after V lost 0 bases and J lost 0 bases.

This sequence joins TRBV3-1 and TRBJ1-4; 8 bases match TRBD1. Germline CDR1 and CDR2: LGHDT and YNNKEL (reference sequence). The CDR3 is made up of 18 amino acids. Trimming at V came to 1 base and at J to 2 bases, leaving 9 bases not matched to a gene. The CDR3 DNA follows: TGTGCCAGCAGCCAAGGCGGACAGGGAGGATGGACTAATGAAAAACTGTTTTTT. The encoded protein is CASSQGGQGGWTNEKLFF.